This is a list of T cell receptor beta chains from one sample in a study of blood T cell repertoires in COVID-19. Profiling relied on immunoSEQ multiplex PCR, and the TCRdb table lists in-frame clones only, not all of them. The sample carries nearly 350,000 clones, 87% recorded once. The material sequenced was peripheral blood. The receptors stem from a woman aged 45 to 65 with COVID-19, enrolled during active disease. The CDR3 runs from the conserved cysteine through the conserved F or W. D genes are given only for firm matches. Size values are once, few and many counts, or a class for expanded clones, and some rows have none.

CDR3 protein: CASSYLGGGQETQYF
CDR3 DNA: TGTGCCAGCAGTTACTTGGGCGGGGGCCAAGAGACCCAGTACTTC
J gene: TRBJ2-5
D gene: TRBD2
clone size: NA
V gene: TRBV6-2/TRBV6-3

CDR3 protein: CASSIPDSLGISPLHF
CDR3 DNA: TGTGCCAGCAGCATCCCGGACAGCCTGGGGATTTCACCCCTCCACTTT
J gene: TRBJ1-6
D gene: NA
clone size: NA
V gene: TRBV5-8

CDR3 protein: CASSPYRVSNQPQHF
CDR3 DNA: TGTGCCAGCAGCCCTTACAGGGTATCCAATCAGCCCCAGCATTTT
J gene: TRBJ1-5
D gene: NA
clone size: NA
V gene: TRBV27

CDR3 protein: CASSYGTGGYEQYF
CDR3 DNA: TGTGCCAGCAGCTACGGGACAGGCGGCTACGAGCAGTACTTC
J gene: TRBJ2-7
D gene: TRBD1
clone size: NA
V gene: TRBV11-2

CDR3 protein: CATSRDLGLGYEQYF
CDR3 DNA: TGTGCCACCAGCAGAGACTTGGGGCTAGGCTACGAGCAGTACTTC
J gene: TRBJ2-7
D gene: NA
clone size: once
V gene: TRBV15

CDR3 protein: CAWEYRGDTEAFF
CDR3 DNA: TGTGCCTGGGAATACAGGGGCGACACTGAAGCTTTCTTT
J gene: TRBJ1-1
D gene: TRBD1
clone size: NA
V gene: TRBV30

CDR3 protein: CASSLRGIRPEQFF
CDR3 DNA: TGTGCCAGCAGTTTAAGGGGGATCCGCCCCGAGCAGTTCTTC
J gene: TRBJ2-1
D gene: NA
clone size: NA
V gene: TRBV28

CDR3 protein: CASSGTGFVGEKLFF
CDR3 DNA: TGTGCCAGCAGCGGGACAGGGTTCGTTGGTGAAAAACTGTTTTTT
J gene: TRBJ1-4
D gene: TRBD1
clone size: NA
V gene: TRBV9

CDR3 protein: CASSDSGLAGYNEQFF
CDR3 DNA: TGTGCCAGCAGTGACTCGGGACTAGCGGGGTACAATGAGCAGTTCTTC
J gene: TRBJ2-1
D gene: TRBD2
clone size: NA
V gene: TRBV6-4

CDR3 protein: CAARPYRYTGELFF
CDR3 DNA: TGTGCCGCCAGGCCGTACCGCTACACCGGGGAGCTGTTTTTT
J gene: TRBJ2-2
D gene: NA
clone size: few
V gene: TRBV27

CDR3 protein: CASSVDLAETQYF
CDR3 DNA: TGTGCCAGCAGCGTAGATCTAGCGGAGACCCAGTACTTC
J gene: TRBJ2-5
D gene: NA
clone size: once
V gene: TRBV9

CDR3 protein: CSVVDRGSRSEQYF
CDR3 DNA: TGCAGCGTTGTGGACAGGGGTTCCAGGAGCGAGCAGTACTTC
J gene: TRBJ2-7
D gene: TRBD1
clone size: NA
V gene: TRBV29-1

CDR3 protein: CASSLVAGVEKLFF
CDR3 DNA: TGTGCCAGCAGCTTAGTTGCCGGGGTCGAAAAACTGTTTTTT
J gene: TRBJ1-4
D gene: NA
clone size: NA
V gene: TRBV7-2

CDR3 protein: CAISEGSPGAGDNEQFF
CDR3 DNA: TGTGCCATCAGTGAGGGGTCCCCCGGGGCGGGGGACAATGAGCAGTTCTTC
J gene: TRBJ2-1
D gene: TRBD2
clone size: NA
V gene: TRBV10-3

CDR3 protein: CASVSRDGRYTGELFF
CDR3 DNA: TGTGCCAGCGTCTCCCGGGACGGGAGATACACCGGGGAGCTGTTTTTT
J gene: TRBJ2-2
D gene: NA
clone size: NA
V gene: TRBV19

CDR3 protein: CATRPAGAGELFF
CDR3 DNA: TGTGCCACCAGGCCCGCGGGGGCCGGGGAGCTGTTTTTT
J gene: TRBJ2-2
D gene: TRBD2
clone size: NA
V gene: TRBV24-1

CDR3 protein: CASSLVPGTGGLGYTF
CDR3 DNA: TGTGCCAGCAGCTTAGTGCCTGGGACAGGGGGCCTTGGCTACACCTTC
J gene: TRBJ1-2
D gene: TRBD1
clone size: NA
V gene: TRBV7-2

CDR3 protein: CASSQTFSGNTIYF
CDR3 DNA: TGTGCCAGCAGCCAGACATTCTCTGGAAACACCATATATTTT
J gene: TRBJ1-3
D gene: NA
clone size: once
V gene: TRBV7-9

CDR3 protein: CASSQAPSPYEQYF
CDR3 DNA: TGTGCCAGCAGTCAAGCCCCTTCCCCCTACGAGCAGTACTTC
J gene: TRBJ2-7
D gene: NA
clone size: once
V gene: TRBV27

CDR3 protein: CASSLYPGTSGRVNTGELFF
CDR3 DNA: TGTGCCAGCAGTTTATACCCTGGGACTAGCGGGAGGGTTAACACCGGGGAGCTGTTTTTT
J gene: TRBJ2-2
D gene: TRBD2
clone size: NA
V gene: TRBV27

CDR3 protein: CASSLAADFYQETQYF
CDR3 DNA: TGCGCCAGCAGCTTGGCGGCGGACTTCTACCAAGAGACCCAGTACTTC
J gene: TRBJ2-5
D gene: NA
clone size: NA
V gene: TRBV5-1

CDR3 protein: CASSQERESYNEQFF
CDR3 DNA: TGCGCCAGCAGCCAAGAGCGGGAGAGTTACAATGAGCAGTTCTTC
J gene: TRBJ2-1
D gene: TRBD2
clone size: NA
V gene: TRBV4-3

CDR3 protein: CASSLDSVDTQYF
CDR3 DNA: TGTGCCAGCAGCTTAGATAGCGTAGATACGCAGTATTTT
J gene: TRBJ2-3
D gene: NA
clone size: NA
V gene: TRBV11-2

CDR3 protein: CASSLEGQAGNTIYF
CDR3 DNA: TGTGCCAGCAGCTTAGAGGGACAGGCCGGAAACACCATATATTTT
J gene: TRBJ1-3
D gene: TRBD1
clone size: NA
V gene: TRBV7-2

CDR3 protein: CASSIRQGYTGELFF
CDR3 DNA: TGTGCCAGTAGTATCAGACAGGGGTACACCGGGGAGCTGTTTTTT
J gene: TRBJ2-2
D gene: TRBD1
clone size: NA
V gene: TRBV19

CDR3 protein: CASSYHRLAGATGELFF
CDR3 DNA: TGTGCCAGCAGTTACCACCGACTAGCGGGAGCCACCGGGGAGCTGTTTTTT
J gene: TRBJ2-2
D gene: TRBD2
clone size: NA
V gene: TRBV6-2/TRBV6-3

CDR3 protein: CASSLTAGVLNEQFF
CDR3 DNA: TGTGCTAGCAGCTTAACAGCGGGAGTACTAAATGAGCAGTTCTTC
J gene: TRBJ2-1
D gene: TRBD2
clone size: NA
V gene: TRBV7-7

CDR3 protein: CASSTLAGGGETQYF
CDR3 DNA: TGTGCCAGTAGTACCCTAGCGGGAGGAGGAGAGACCCAGTACTTC
J gene: TRBJ2-5
D gene: TRBD2
clone size: NA
V gene: TRBV19

CDR3 protein: CAWSPGLAGAHNEQFF
CDR3 DNA: TGTGCCTGGAGTCCAGGACTAGCGGGAGCCCACAATGAGCAGTTCTTC
J gene: TRBJ2-1
D gene: TRBD2
clone size: NA
V gene: TRBV30

CDR3 protein: CAWSRGLREGYTF
CDR3 DNA: TGTGCCTGGAGTAGAGGTTTACGAGAGGGCTACACCTTC
J gene: TRBJ1-2
D gene: NA
clone size: NA
V gene: TRBV30

CDR3 protein: CASSLGLATDTQYF
CDR3 DNA: TGCGCCAGCAGCTTGGGGCTAGCCACAGATACGCAGTATTTT
J gene: TRBJ2-3
D gene: NA
clone size: NA
V gene: TRBV5-1

CDR3 protein: CASSFGTGVEETQYF
CDR3 DNA: TGTGCCAGCAGTTTTGGTACGGGAGTCGAGGAGACCCAGTACTTC
J gene: TRBJ2-5
D gene: NA
clone size: NA
V gene: TRBV28

CDR3 protein: CASSYLGQGHNVLTF
CDR3 DNA: TGTGCCAGCAGTTACTTAGGACAGGGGCACAACGTCCTGACTTTC
J gene: TRBJ2-6
D gene: TRBD1
clone size: NA
V gene: TRBV6-2/TRBV6-3

CDR3 protein: CASSSYGEKLFF
CDR3 DNA: TGTGCCAGCAGCTCGTACGGGGAAAAACTGTTTTTT
J gene: TRBJ1-4
D gene: NA
clone size: once
V gene: TRBV7-9

CDR3 protein: CASSYRNQPQHF
CDR3 DNA: TGTGCCAGCAGTTACCGGAATCAGCCCCAGCATTTT
J gene: TRBJ1-5
D gene: NA
clone size: few
V gene: TRBV6-2/TRBV6-3

CDR3 protein: CAWSNPGQGAGVGTGELFF
CDR3 DNA: TGTGCCTGGAGTAACCCGGGACAGGGGGCCGGGGTTGGCACCGGGGAGCTGTTTTTT
J gene: TRBJ2-2
D gene: TRBD1
clone size: NA
V gene: TRBV30

CDR3 protein: CASSFGAGGYNEQFF
CDR3 DNA: TGTGCCAGTAGTTTTGGAGCGGGAGGTTACAATGAGCAGTTCTTC
J gene: TRBJ2-1
D gene: TRBD2
clone size: NA
V gene: TRBV19

CDR3 protein: CASSRGGATNEKLFF
CDR3 DNA: TGTGCCAGCAGTCGAGGGGGGGCAACTAATGAAAAACTGTTTTTT
J gene: TRBJ1-4
D gene: NA
clone size: NA
V gene: TRBV7-8

CDR3 protein: CAIRGQGIDEQFF
CDR3 DNA: TGTGCCATCCGGGGACAGGGGATCGATGAGCAGTTCTTC
J gene: TRBJ2-1
D gene: TRBD1
clone size: NA
V gene: TRBV10-3

CDR3 protein: CASSTLTDTQYF
CDR3 DNA: TGTGCCAGTAGTACCCTCACAGATACGCAGTATTTT
J gene: TRBJ2-3
D gene: NA
clone size: NA
V gene: TRBV19

CDR3 protein: CASSILSGLNQPQHF
CDR3 DNA: TGTGCCAGTAGTATCCTGTCAGGACTCAATCAGCCCCAGCATTTT
J gene: TRBJ1-5
D gene: NA
clone size: few
V gene: TRBV19

CDR3 protein: CASNLSRGGNQPQHF
CDR3 DNA: TGTGCCAGCAACCTATCCCGGGGAGGAAATCAGCCCCAGCATTTT
J gene: TRBJ1-5
D gene: NA
clone size: few
V gene: TRBV28

CDR3 protein: CATSRDPGTTSYEQYF
CDR3 DNA: TGTGCCACCAGCAGAGACCCCGGGACTACTTCCTACGAGCAGTACTTC
J gene: TRBJ2-7
D gene: TRBD2
clone size: NA
V gene: TRBV15

CDR3 protein: CASSQDRGLQPQHF
CDR3 DNA: TGTGCCAGCAGCCAAGACAGGGGTTTGCAGCCCCAGCATTTT
J gene: TRBJ1-5
D gene: NA
clone size: once
V gene: TRBV3-1/TRBV3-2

CDR3 protein: CASSLGGAGQGYGYTF
CDR3 DNA: TGTGCCAGCAGCTTAGGGGGAGCGGGACAGGGGTATGGCTACACCTTC
J gene: TRBJ1-2
D gene: TRBD1
clone size: NA
V gene: TRBV7-8

CDR3 protein: CASSPRTYTQYF
CDR3 DNA: TGTGCCAGCAGCCCTCGGACTTATACGCAGTATTTT
J gene: TRBJ2-3
D gene: NA
clone size: NA
V gene: TRBV14

CDR3 protein: CASSRDSYEQYF
CDR3 DNA: TGTGCCAGCAGCCGGGACAGCTACGAGCAGTACTTC
J gene: TRBJ2-7
D gene: TRBD1
clone size: many
V gene: TRBV5-5

CDR3 protein: CASSPRPRLAGGVSGETQYF
CDR3 DNA: TGTGCCAGCAGCCCCCGACCGCGACTAGCGGGGGGTGTCTCAGGGGAGACCCAGTACTTC
J gene: TRBJ2-5
D gene: TRBD2
clone size: NA
V gene: TRBV4-2

CDR3 protein: CASSVPGQGSYEQYF
CDR3 DNA: TGTGCCAGCAGCGTACCGGGACAGGGGTCCTACGAGCAGTACTTC
J gene: TRBJ2-7
D gene: TRBD1
clone size: NA
V gene: TRBV5-4

CDR3 protein: CASSPPGVGAYEQYF
CDR3 DNA: TGTGCCAGCTCACCACCGGGTGTGGGCGCCTACGAGCAGTACTTC
J gene: TRBJ2-7
D gene: NA
clone size: once
V gene: TRBV18

CDR3 protein: CASSLPSGSTDTQYF
CDR3 DNA: TGCGCCAGCAGCCTCCCTAGCGGTAGCACAGATACGCAGTATTTT
J gene: TRBJ2-3
D gene: TRBD2
clone size: NA
V gene: TRBV5-1

CDR3 protein: CASSFSSGNEKLFF
CDR3 DNA: TGTGCCAGCAGCTTTTCGTCAGGGAATGAAAAACTGTTTTTT
J gene: TRBJ1-4
D gene: NA
clone size: NA
V gene: TRBV5-5

CDR3 protein: CASSDRDRGQVEAFF
CDR3 DNA: TGTGCCAGCAGCGACCGGGACAGGGGTCAGGTTGAAGCTTTCTTT
J gene: TRBJ1-1
D gene: TRBD1
clone size: once
V gene: TRBV27